Sequencing of this T cell receptor beta chain was carried out in a study of cytomegalovirus exposure and HLA in healthy donors (dated by TCRdb to about 2017). With respect to the entire study: An earlier analysis of some 500 of the donors reported 250 to 300 Gb of sequence data and 117 million unique TCR beta sequences from roughly 180 million T cells. Roughly 290 gigabases of sequencing data and roughly 81 million unique TCR sequences made up an early release that covered approximately 700 HLA-typed donors. Of the approximately 400 genotyped donors, around 81% fell in the genetic ancestry cluster associated with self-reported Caucasian donors. The study was designed to test whether signatures of past pathogen exposure could be identified by cataloging public T cell receptors. The study profiled the T cell repertoires of about 640 subjects by immunosequencing and related them to cytomegalovirus serostatus. A separate validation cohort of some 130 different subjects was used in addition to the roughly 670-subject first cohort. To predict cytomegalovirus infection status, the study combined high-throughput TCR immunosequencing, statistical association of individual TCRs with disease status, and machine learning. To study patterns of TCR occurrence, a later analysis re-analyzed previously published TCR beta repertoires from several hundred donors and added high-resolution HLA genotyping. In the later analysis, no new phenotypic data were used to find candidate immune exposures; instead, reliance was placed on TCR beta sequences and their occurrence across donors. In an earlier analysis of 587 of the donors, high-throughput TCR beta sequencing was used to judge whether each TCR beta V gene segment behaved as functional or pseudogenic. Alongside the repertoire data, information on donor age, sex, ethnicity and CMV serostatus was compiled. A later genetic analysis used genome-wide SNP genotypes for about 55% of the 666 donors, treating that subset as a discovery cohort. All discovery cohort repertoires had been generated using a single sequencing platform. Class I and class II HLA loci were covered by the typing at four-digit resolution. The number of typed donors differed by locus: about 620-640 for A, B, C, DRB1 and DQB1; 522 for DQA1; 606 for DPA1; and roughly 470 for DPB1. A few DR-DQ haplotypes were treated as single units for association and clustering because of strong linkage in the cohort. Among 350 to 400 genotyped donors of the cohort, an average of roughly 240,000 unique TCR beta nucleotide sequences were sequenced per donor, around 20% of them non-productive.

The paper's findings and limits, for the study overall: A later analysis found that most CMV-associated TCR beta chains appeared HLA-restricted, with HLA associations seemingly driven largely by CMV exposure. Roughly uniform sequencing depth across donors was assumed in presence/absence analyses, although this assumption may not hold. Approximately 18 rarely observed V segments, including chromosome 9 orphons, were excluded from the earlier analysis of several hundred of the donors because counts were too low. Compared with equally common non-associated chains, HLA-associated TCR beta chains in a later analysis were more clonally expanded and had lower generation probabilities. The sequencing pipeline was judged likely to have produced a cluster of highly shared sequence variants as a technical artifact. Because HLA typing was missing for some donors at each locus, association tests included only the typed subset. Several of the top co-occurrence clusters appeared to be linked to parvovirus B19, influenza, CMV and Epstein-Barr virus, according to a later analysis. Some IMGT-functional V segments, including TRBV6-2 and TRBV6-3, could not be distinguished by the 87-base-pair reads and were therefore excluded. In a later analysis, some 18,000 TCR beta sequences were associated with specific HLA alleles at a false discovery rate of 0.05. The authors suggested that the approach could potentially be generalized to other disease states and immunological phenotypes. The cohort was sequenced for TCR beta chains only, and without alpha or paired-chain data the features that could be detected were limited. A further reported finding was that TCR beta sequences accurately predicted the HLA-A and HLA-B alleles for most subjects in the first cohort. In vitro tests confirmed that a few of the cytomegalovirus-associated TCR beta chains recognize cytomegalovirus antigens. The study listed approximately 150 TCR beta chains as associated with cytomegalovirus. The classifier was reported to diagnose cytomegalovirus status with high specificity and sensitivity in both the original and validation cohorts. In an earlier analysis of some 500 of the donors, most TCR beta V segments were observed in productive rearrangements about 87% or about 30% of the time, broadly matching IMGT annotations. In a later analysis, the rate of TCR association differed among HLA loci, with DRB1 alleles having the most associated TCRs and HLA-C alleles having the fewest. For the cohort, immune exposure information was limited to CMV serostatus. In a later genetic analysis, a missense DCLRE1C variant was associated with V-gene and J-gene trimming of TCR beta chains, and the association was replicated in an independent cohort. While some public TCRs were present in many individuals, most TCR sequences turned up only very rarely across donors. Strong co-occurrence of HLA alleles, especially DR and DQ, made assigning TCR associations to individual alleles difficult. Linkage disequilibrium might explain the correlated functional status among segregating V segments, but an unknown experimental factor could not be ruled out. Compared with the roughly 700-donor mean, donors in an Asian-associated ancestry cluster had fewer N-insertions in productive TCRs, according to a later genetic analysis.

From a lookup of the germline V gene, CDR1 and CDR2 are SGHRS and YFSETQ. Spanning cysteine to phenylalanine, the CDR3 consists of 20 amino acids. CDR3 DNA only is kept here, 60 bases in frame from base 1. The junction shows trimming of 4 bases on V and 1 base on J, and the gene matches do not reach 20 bases of it. Library preparation used the immunoSEQ multiplex PCR assay. A mixture of 60 forward primers for TCR Vbeta segments and 13 reverse primers for TCR Jbeta segments was used in the multiplex PCR. A multiplex PCR assay on genomic DNA amplified the CDR3 region of rearranged TCR beta genes. The amplified TCR beta libraries were sequenced on the Illumina HiSeq System as 87-base-pair reads. The study's own analysis went as follows. A later analysis counted some 74 million unique TCR beta chains across the 600 to 850 repertoires, and around 12 million of these chains were shared by at least two donors. Raw reads were error-corrected and collapsed into unique sequences with a nearest-neighbor algorithm that merged closely related sequences to remove PCR and sequencing errors. CDR3 sequences were aligned to IMGT reference sequences to assign V, D and J gene segments. For a sequence to be retained, a match of at least six nucleotides was required to both a V gene segment and a J gene segment. A rearrangement was called productive if the CDR3 had no stop codons and remained in frame with V and J, and every other rearrangement was called non-productive. CDR3 was defined according to IMGT convention as the region running from the second conserved V-encoded cysteine to the conserved J-encoded phenylalanine. The earlier analysis of some 550 of the donors excluded any sequence lacking an unambiguous match to a single V gene segment. In an earlier analysis of roughly 500 of the donors, V segments were called functional above 56.7% productive rearrangements and were called segregating when the between-donor standard deviation exceeded 5%. To diagnose cytomegalovirus status from the catalog of TCR beta chain sequences, a statistical classification framework was built. In a later analysis, V and J genes were assigned by comparing TCR nucleotide sequences against IMGT/GENE-DB human TR gene sequences. A later analysis assigned CDR3 sequences and most-parsimonious VDJ recombination scenarios with the TCRdist pipeline. In a later analysis, every TCR beta chain was defined by the combination of its CDR3 amino acid sequence and its V-gene family, and reads without a unique V-gene family were dropped. To address suspected cross-contamination and a sequencing artifact, a later analysis removed roughly 640 highly shared, low-generation-probability nucleotide sequences. In a later analysis, a clonal expansion index for each public chain was calculated from normalized within-repertoire ranks of inferred template counts. In a later analysis, generation probabilities were computed using a VDJ recombination model fitted to out-of-frame rearrangements, and the results were checked against IGoR. In a later analysis, TCR-TCR, TCR-HLA and TCR-CMV co-occurrence was scored with hypergeometric tests, and a repertoire-size bias correction was applied to TCR pairs. False discovery rates were estimated in a later analysis by permuting HLA or CMV assignments 20 times. In a later analysis, co-occurring TCRs were grouped using DBSCAN, and TCRdist sequence similarity was added for clustering within HLA-allele-positive subsets. Repertoires with fewer than 30,000 or more than 120,000 public chains were left out of co-occurrence clustering, as were five repertoires with anomalous nucleotide sharing. The clones in this table, taken by TCRdb from immuneACCESS, are in-frame only. Not every clone is retained; where verified, under half of the shortfall comes from an unresolved V gene, and the cause of the rest is unknown. D and trimming were read from the DNA, whereas the V and J calls and clone size are those reported in that table. In this sample the table shows approximately 220,000 clones, over 60% of which occur a single time. The ten most abundant clones make up approximately 0.6% of the sample.

In total, roughly 710 healthy bone marrow donors made up the cohort. All cohort members were sampled while nominally healthy, although unrecorded immune exposures were likely present. The donor tested CMV seronegative, placing the donor among the 350 to 400 seronegative members of the cohort. Every donor gave a peripheral blood sample, and the peripheral blood mononuclear cells from that sample were used for TCR beta sequencing. The Qiagen DNeasy Blood Extraction Kit was used to extract genomic DNA from the blood cell samples. For this clone: Its target antigen remains unknown. The record has no base qualities; no much larger clone is one base away.

This sequence uses TRBV5-1 and TRBJ2-5; 9 bases in the junction line up with TRBD2. The sequencing input was PBMCs. This clonotype was obtained from a man in his late teens or twenties in good health and CMV-seronegative. The CDR3 loop reads CASSPNSPLLAGSLQETQYF. The bases are TGCGCCAGCAGCCCCAACTCTCCTCTCCTAGCGGGGAGTCTCCAAGAGACCCAGTACTTC.